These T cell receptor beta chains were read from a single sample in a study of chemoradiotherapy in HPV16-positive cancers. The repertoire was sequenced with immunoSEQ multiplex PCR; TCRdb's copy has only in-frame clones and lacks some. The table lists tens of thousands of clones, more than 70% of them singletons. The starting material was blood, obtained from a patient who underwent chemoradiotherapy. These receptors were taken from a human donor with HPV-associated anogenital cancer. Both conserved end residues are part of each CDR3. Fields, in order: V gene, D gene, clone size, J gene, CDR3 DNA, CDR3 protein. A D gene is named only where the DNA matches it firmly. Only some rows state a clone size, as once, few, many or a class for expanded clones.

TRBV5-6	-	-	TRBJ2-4	TGTGCCAGCAGCTCCCTAAGGGGCCCGGGAAACATTCAGTACTTC	CASSSLRGPGNIQYF
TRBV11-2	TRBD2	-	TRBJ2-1	TGTGCCAGCAGCTTAGCGGGGGGGCCCCAGGGGGAGCAGTTCTTC	CASSLAGGPQGEQFF
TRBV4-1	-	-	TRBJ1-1	TGCGCCAGCAGCCACGTACTCTACAGGGAGTCAGGGACTGAAGCTTTCTTT	CASSHVLYRESGTEAFF
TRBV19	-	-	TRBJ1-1	TGTGCCAGTAGGGAACAGGGCCGCACTGAAGCTTTCTTT	CASREQGRTEAFF
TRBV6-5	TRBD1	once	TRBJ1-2	TGTGCCAGCAGTCCTGACAGGGACTATGGCTACACCTTC	CASSPDRDYGYTF
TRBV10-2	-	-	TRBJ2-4	TGCGCCAGCAGTGCCGACAGTTTAGCCAAAAACATTCAGTACTTC	CASSADSLAKNIQYF
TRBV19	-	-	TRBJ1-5	TGTGCCAGTAGCGGCCTACGGGAATTGCTGCATTTT	CASSGLRELLHF
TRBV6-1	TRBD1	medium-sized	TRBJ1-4	TGTGCCAGCAGTGATGGACAGGCCCCTAATGAAAAACTGTTTTTT	CASSDGQAPNEKLFF
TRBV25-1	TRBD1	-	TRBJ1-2	TGTGCCAGCAGTAAGACAGGGGGAGGTGGCTACACCTTC	CASSKTGGGGYTF
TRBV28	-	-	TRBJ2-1	TGTGCCAGCAGTCCCCCTCCCGGGACAACTAATGAGCAGTTCTTC	CASSPPPGTTNEQFF
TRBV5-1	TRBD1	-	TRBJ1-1	TGCGCCAGCAGCCTTGGCCGGACAGGGGGGACTGAAGCTTTCTTT	CASSLGRTGGTEAFF
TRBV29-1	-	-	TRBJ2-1	TGCAGCGTTACCGACGGCGCCTATGAGCAGTTCTTC	CSVTDGAYEQFF
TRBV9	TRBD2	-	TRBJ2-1	TGTGCCAGCAGCGTAGTTGGACTAGCTACCGATGAGCAGTTCTTC	CASSVVGLATDEQFF
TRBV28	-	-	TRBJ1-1	TGTGCCAGCAGTGGGGTGGAAGGCCTGGGCACTGAAGCTTTCTTT	CASSGVEGLGTEAFF
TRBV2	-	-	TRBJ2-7	TGTGCCAGCAGTGGGACCGAGGGGGGGGACTTCTACGAGCAGTACTTC	CASSGTEGGDFYEQYF
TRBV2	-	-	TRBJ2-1	TGTGCCAGCAGTCTCGGACCGATGGGTGAGCAGTTCTTC	CASSLGPMGEQFF
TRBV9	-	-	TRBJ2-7	TGTGCCAGCAGTGCGAGCGGCTACGAGCAGTACTTC	CASSASGYEQYF
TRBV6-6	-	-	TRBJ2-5	TGTGCCAGCAGCCCCGAGGGATGGGAGACCCAGTACTTC	CASSPEGWETQYF
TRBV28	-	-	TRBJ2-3	TGTGCCAGCAGTTTGCCGCAGGGGTCTAGCACAGATACGCAGTATTTT	CASSLPQGSSTDTQYF
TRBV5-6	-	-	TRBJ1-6	TGTGCCAGCAGCGGAGGGACCTATCGGAATTCACCCCTCCACTTT	CASSGGTYRNSPLHF
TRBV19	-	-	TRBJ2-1	TGTGCCAGTAGTATAAGTGTGGATAATGAGCAGTTCTTC	CASSISVDNEQFF
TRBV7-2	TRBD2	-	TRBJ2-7	TGTGCCAGCAGCTTAAGCTCTAGCGGGAGGAGCTACGAGCAGTACTTC	CASSLSSSGRSYEQYF
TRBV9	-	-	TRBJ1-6	TGTGCCAGCAGCGTAGTAGGGAGTACAGTCCTCCACTTT	CASSVVGSTVLHF
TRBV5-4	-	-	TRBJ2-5	TGTGCCAGCAGCTTGGTGGGGGGACAAGAGACCCAGTACTTC	CASSLVGGQETQYF
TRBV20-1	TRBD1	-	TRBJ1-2	TGCAGCGTACAGGGGACCTATGGCTACACCTTC	CSVQGTYGYTF
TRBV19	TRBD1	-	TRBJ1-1	TGTGCCAGTAGGACCCTAGACAGGGCCGCTGAAGCTTTCTTT	CASRTLDRAAEAFF
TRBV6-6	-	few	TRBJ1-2	TGTGCCAGCAGTTACGGGCAGGGGTACGACTATGGCTACACCTTC	CASSYGQGYDYGYTF
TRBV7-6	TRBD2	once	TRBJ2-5	TGTGCCAGCAGCATACTTAGCGGGGGGGCCGGGGAGACCCAGTACTTC	CASSILSGGAGETQYF
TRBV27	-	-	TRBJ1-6	TGTGCCAGCAGGCCCGCGGCTGGATCACCCCTCCACTTT	CASRPAAGSPLHF
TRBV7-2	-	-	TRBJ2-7	TGTGCCAGCAGCTTAGGGTACTACGAGCAGTACTTC	CASSLGYYEQYF
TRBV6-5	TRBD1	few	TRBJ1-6	TGTGCCAGCACCAAAATAAGACAGGGCCGGGCACCCCTCCACTTT	CASTKIRQGRAPLHF
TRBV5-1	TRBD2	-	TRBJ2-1	TGCGCCAGCAGCGGACAAGGGCTAGCGGGAGGGAATGAGCAGTTCTTC	CASSGQGLAGGNEQFF
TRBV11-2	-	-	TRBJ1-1	TGTGCCAGCAGATACACGGTGGAGGGTCGGAACACTGAAGCTTTCTTT	CASRYTVEGRNTEAFF
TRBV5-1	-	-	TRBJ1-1	TGCGCCAGCAGCTTGGGCGGGACATTGAACACTGAAGCTTTCTTT	CASSLGGTLNTEAFF
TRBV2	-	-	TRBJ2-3	TGTGCCAGTCGTGGCGGGTTTAGTACAGATACGCAGTATTTT	CASRGGFSTDTQYF
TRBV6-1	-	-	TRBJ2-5	TGTGCCAGCTCTCTAGAAAGGGGCCAAGAGACCCAGTACTTC	CASSLERGQETQYF
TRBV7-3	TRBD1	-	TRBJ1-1	TGTGCCAGCAGCACGGGGGACAGTAGGGGCACTGAAGCTTTCTTT	CASSTGDSRGTEAFF
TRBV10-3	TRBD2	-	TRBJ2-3	TGTGCCATCAGTGGGGGACTAGCGGGCCGCACAGATACGCAGTATTTT	CAISGGLAGRTDTQYF
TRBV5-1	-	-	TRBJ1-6	TGCGCCAGCAAGGGAGCAGGCTCCGATAATTCACCCCTCCACTTT	CASKGAGSDNSPLHF
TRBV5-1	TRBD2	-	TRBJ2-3	TGCGCCAGCAGCTGGGGTACTAGCGGGACAGATACGCAGTATTTT	CASSWGTSGTDTQYF
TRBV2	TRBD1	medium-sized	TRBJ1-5	TGTGCCAGCAACGGACAGGAGGGACAAACGAATCAGCCCCAGCATTTT	CASNGQEGQTNQPQHF
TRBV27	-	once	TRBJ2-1	TGTGCCAGCAGTGCCCGCTCGGACAGCTACAATGAGCAGTTCTTC	CASSARSDSYNEQFF